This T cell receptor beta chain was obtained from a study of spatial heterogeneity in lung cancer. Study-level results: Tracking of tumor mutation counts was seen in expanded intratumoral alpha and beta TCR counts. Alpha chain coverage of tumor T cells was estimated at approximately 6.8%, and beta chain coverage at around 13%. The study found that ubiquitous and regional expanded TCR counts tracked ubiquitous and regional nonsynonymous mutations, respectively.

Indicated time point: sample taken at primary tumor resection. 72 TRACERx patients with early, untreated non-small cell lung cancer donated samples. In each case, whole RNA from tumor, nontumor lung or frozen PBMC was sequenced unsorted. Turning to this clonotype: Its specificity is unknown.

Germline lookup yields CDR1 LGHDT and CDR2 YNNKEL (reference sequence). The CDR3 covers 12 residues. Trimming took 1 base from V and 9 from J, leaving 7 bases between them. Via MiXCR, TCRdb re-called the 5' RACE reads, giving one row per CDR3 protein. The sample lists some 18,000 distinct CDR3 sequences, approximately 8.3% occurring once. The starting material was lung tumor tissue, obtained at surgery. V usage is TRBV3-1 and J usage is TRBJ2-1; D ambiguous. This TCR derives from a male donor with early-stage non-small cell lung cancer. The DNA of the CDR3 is TGTGCCAGCAGCCAAGGGGGTAGTGAGCAGTTCTTC. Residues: CASSQGGSEQFF.